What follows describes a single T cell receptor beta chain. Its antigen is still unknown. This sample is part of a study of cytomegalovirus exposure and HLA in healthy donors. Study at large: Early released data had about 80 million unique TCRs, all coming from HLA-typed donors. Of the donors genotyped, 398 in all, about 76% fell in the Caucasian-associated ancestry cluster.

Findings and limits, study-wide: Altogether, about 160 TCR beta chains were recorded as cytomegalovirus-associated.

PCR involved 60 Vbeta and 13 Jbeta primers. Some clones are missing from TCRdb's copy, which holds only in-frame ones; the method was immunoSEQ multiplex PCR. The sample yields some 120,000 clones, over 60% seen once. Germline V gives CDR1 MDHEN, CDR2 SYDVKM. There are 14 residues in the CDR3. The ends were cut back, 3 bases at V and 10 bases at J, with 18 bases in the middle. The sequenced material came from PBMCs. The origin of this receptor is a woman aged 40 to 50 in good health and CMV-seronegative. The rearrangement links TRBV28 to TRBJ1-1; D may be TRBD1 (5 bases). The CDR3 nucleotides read TGTGCCAGCAGTTTTAGCGGGTCCAAAAGGGGAGCTTTCTTT. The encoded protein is CASSFSGSKRGAFF.